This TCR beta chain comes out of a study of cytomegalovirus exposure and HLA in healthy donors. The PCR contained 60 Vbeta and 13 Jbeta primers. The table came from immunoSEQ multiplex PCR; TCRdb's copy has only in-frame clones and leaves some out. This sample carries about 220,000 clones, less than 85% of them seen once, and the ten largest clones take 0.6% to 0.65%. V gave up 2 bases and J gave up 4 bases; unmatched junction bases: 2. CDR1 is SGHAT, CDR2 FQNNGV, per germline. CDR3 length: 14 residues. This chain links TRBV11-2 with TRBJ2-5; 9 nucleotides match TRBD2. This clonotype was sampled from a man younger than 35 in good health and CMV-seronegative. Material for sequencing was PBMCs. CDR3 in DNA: TGTGCCAGCAGCTTACGGCGGGAGGGAGAGACCCAGTACTTC. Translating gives CASSLRREGETQYF. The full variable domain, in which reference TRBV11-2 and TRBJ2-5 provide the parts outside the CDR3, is EAGVAQSPRYKIIEKRQSVAFWCNPISGHATLYWYQQILGQGPKLLIQFQNNGVVDDSQLPKDRFSAERLKGVDSTLKIQPAKLEDSAVYLCASSLRREGETQYFGPGTRLLVL.